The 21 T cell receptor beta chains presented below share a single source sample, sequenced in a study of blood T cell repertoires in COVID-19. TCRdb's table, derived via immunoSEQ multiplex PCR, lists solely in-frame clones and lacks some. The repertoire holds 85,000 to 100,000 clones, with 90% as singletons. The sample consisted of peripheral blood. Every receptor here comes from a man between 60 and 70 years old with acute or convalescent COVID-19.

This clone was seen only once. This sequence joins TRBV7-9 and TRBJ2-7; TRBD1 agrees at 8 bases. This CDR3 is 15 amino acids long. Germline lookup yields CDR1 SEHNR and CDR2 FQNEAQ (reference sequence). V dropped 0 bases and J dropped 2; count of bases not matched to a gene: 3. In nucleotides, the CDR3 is TGTGCCAGCAGCTTAGCGATACAGGGGGCCTACGAGCAGTACTTC. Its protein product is CASSLAIQGAYEQYF.

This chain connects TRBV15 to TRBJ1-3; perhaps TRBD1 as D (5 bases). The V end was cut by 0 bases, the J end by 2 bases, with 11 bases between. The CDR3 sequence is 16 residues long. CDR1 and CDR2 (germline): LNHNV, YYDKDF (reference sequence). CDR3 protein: CATSRELGTAGNTIYF. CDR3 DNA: TGTGCCACCAGCAGAGAGCTGGGGACTGCTGGAAACACCATATATTTT.

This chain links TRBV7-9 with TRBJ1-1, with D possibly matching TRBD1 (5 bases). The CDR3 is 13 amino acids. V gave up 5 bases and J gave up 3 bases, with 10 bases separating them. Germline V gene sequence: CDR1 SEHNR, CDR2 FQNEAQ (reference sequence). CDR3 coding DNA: TGTGCCAGCAGCACGCAGGGTGACACTGAAGCTTTCTTT. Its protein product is CASSTQGDTEAFF.

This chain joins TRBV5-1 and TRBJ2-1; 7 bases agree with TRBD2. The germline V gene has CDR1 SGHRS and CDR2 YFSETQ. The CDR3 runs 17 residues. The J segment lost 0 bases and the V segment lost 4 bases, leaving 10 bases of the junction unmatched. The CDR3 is CASSPQPSGASYNEQFF. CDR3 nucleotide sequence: TGCGCCAGCAGCCCGCAACCAAGCGGGGCCTCCTACAATGAGCAGTTCTTC. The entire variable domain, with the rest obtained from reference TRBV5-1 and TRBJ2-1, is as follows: KAGVTQTPRYLIKTRGQQVTLSCSPISGHRSVSWYQQTPGQGLQFLFEYFSETQRNKGNFPGRFSGRQFSNSRSEMNVSTLELGDSALYLCASSPQPSGASYNEQFFGPGTRLTVL.

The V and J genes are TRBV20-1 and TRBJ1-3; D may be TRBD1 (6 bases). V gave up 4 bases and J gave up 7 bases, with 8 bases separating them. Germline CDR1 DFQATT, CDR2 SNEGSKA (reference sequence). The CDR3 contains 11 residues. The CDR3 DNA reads TGCAGTGCTACCGGACAGAACACCATATATTTT. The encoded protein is CSATGQNTIYF.

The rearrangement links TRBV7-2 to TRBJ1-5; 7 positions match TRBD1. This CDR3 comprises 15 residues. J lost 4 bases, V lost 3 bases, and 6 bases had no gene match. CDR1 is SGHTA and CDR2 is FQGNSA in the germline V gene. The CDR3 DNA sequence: TGTGCCAGCAGCTTCAGGGCAGGGGGGAATCAGCCCCAGCATTTT. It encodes CASSFRAGGNQPQHF.

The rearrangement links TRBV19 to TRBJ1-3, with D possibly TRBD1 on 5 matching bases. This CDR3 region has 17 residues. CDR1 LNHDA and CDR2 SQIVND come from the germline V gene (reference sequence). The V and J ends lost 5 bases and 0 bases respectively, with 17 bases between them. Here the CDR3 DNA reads TGTGCCAGTAGTCTCCGAGGGAGGGGAGGCTCTGGAAACACCATATATTTT. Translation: CASSLRGRGGSGNTIYF.

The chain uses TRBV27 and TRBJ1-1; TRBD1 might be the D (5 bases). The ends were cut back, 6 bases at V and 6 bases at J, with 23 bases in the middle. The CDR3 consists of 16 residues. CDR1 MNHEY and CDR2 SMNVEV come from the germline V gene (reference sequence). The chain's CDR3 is CASSDSYRRGSPEAFF. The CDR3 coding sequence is TGTGCCAGCAGCGACAGCTACAGGAGAGGTAGCCCTGAAGCTTTCTTT.

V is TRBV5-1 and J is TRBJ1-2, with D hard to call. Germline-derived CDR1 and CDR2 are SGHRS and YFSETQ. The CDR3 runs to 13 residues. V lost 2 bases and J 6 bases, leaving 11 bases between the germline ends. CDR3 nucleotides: TGCGCCAGCAGCTTCGGGGATCGGGATGGCTACACCTTC. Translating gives CASSFGDRDGYTF.

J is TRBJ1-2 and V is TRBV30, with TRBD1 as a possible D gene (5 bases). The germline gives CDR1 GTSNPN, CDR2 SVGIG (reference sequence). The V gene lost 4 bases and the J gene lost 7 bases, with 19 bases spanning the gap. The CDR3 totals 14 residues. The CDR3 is CAWNPRRAGRGYTF. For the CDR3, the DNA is TGTGCCTGGAATCCGCGCAGGGCCGGGCGTGGCTACACCTTC.

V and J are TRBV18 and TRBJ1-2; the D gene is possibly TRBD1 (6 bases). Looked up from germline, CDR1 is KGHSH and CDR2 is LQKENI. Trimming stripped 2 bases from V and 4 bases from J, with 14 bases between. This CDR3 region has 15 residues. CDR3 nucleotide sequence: TGTGCCAGCTCACCAACCCAACAGGGCATCTATGGCTACACCTTC. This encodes CASSPTQQGIYGYTF.

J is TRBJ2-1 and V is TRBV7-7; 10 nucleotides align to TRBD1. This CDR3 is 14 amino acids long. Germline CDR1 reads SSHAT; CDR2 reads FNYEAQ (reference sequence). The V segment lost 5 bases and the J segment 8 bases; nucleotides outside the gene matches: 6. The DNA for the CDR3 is TGTGCCAGCAGCCCGGACAGGGGGGCCCATGAGCAGTTCTTC. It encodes CASSPDRGAHEQFF.

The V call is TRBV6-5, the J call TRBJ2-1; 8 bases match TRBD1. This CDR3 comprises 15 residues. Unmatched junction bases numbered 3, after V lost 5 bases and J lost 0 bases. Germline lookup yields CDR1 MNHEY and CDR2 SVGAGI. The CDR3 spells CASSPTGGSYNEQFF. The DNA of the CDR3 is TGTGCCAGCAGTCCCACAGGGGGCTCCTACAATGAGCAGTTCTTC.

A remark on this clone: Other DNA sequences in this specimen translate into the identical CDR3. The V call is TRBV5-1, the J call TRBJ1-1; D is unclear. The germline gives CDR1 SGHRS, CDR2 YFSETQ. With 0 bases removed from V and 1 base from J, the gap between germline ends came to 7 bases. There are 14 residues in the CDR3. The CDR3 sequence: CASSLVAGNTEAFF. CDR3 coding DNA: TGCGCCAGCAGCTTGGTTGCAGGGAACACTGAAGCTTTCTTT.

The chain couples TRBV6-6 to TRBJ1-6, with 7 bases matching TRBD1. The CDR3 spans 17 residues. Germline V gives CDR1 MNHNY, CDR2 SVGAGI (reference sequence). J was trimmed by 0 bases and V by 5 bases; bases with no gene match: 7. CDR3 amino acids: CASSLWGQSSYNSPLHF. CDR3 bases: TGTGCCAGCAGTCTCTGGGGACAGAGCTCCTATAATTCACCCCTCCACTTT.

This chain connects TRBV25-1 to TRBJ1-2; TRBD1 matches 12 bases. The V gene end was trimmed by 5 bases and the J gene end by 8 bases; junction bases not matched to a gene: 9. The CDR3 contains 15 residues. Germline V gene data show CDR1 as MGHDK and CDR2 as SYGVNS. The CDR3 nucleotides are TGTGCCAGCAGTCATCGGGACAGGGGGCCCGAGGGCTACACCTTC. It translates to CASSHRDRGPEGYTF.

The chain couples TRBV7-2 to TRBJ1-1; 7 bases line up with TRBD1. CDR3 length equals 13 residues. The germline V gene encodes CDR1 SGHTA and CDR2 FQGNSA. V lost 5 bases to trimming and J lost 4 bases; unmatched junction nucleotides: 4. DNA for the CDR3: TGTGCCAGCAGCAGACAGGGAGCCACTGAAGCTTTCTTT. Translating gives CASSRQGATEAFF.

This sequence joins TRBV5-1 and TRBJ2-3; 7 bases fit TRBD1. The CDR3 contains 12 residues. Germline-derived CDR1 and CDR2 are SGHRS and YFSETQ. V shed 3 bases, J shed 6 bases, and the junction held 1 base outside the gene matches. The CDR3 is CASSSTGDTQYF. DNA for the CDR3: TGCGCCAGCAGCTCGACAGGGGATACGCAGTATTTT.

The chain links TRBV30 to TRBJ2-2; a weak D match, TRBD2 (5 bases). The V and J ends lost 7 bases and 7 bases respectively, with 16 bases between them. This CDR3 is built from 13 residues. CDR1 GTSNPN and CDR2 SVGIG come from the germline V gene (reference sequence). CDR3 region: CALSTWTGGELFF. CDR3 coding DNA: TGTGCCTTATCCACTTGGACTGGCGGGGAGCTGTTTTTT. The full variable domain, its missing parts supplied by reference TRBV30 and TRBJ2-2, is SQTIHQWPATLVQPVGSPLSLECTVEGTSNPNLYWYRQAAGRGLQLLFYSVGIGQISSEVPQNLSASRPQDRQFILSSKKLLLSDSGFYLCALSTWTGGELFFGEGSRLTVL.

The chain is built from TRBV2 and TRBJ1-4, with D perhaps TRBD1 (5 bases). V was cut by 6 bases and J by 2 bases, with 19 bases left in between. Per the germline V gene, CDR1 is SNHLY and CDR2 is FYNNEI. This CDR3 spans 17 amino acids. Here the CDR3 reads CASSQEAGPWTNEKLFF. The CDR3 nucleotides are TGTGCCAGCAGCCAAGAGGCAGGGCCTTGGACTAATGAAAAACTGTTTTTT.

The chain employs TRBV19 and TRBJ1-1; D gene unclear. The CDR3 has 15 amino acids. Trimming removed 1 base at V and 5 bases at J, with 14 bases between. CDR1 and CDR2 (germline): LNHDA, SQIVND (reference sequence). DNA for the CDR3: TGTGCCAGTAGTATAGCTGAGCCGGGGAGGACTGAAGCTTTCTTT. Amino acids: CASSIAEPGRTEAFF.